Following are 23 T cell receptor beta chains from one sample sequenced in a study of T cell changes during pregnancy in multiple sclerosis. Repertoires were generated with immunoSEQ multiplex PCR, while TCRdb's copy carries only in-frame clones and drops some. Of tens of thousands of clones in the sample, around nine tenths were seen once. The sample here was peripheral blood, taken in the first trimester of pregnancy. The receptors shown here come from a female donor in good health, enrolled as a control in a pregnancy study.

This rearrangement joins TRBV7-2 to TRBJ1-1; a weak D match, TRBD1 (5 bases). The CDR3 has 16 amino acids. CDR1 is SGHTA and CDR2 is FQGNSA in the germline V gene. Trimming stripped 4 bases from V and 0 bases from J, with 15 bases between. For the CDR3, the DNA is TGTGCCAGCAGCTCGTACTCGGGACTTTTGAACACTGAAGCTTTCTTT. Amino acid sequence: CASSSYSGLLNTEAFF.

The chain combines TRBV11-3 with TRBJ2-1; 10 bases match TRBD2. The CDR3 spans 17 residues. With V trimmed by 0 bases and J by 8 bases, 10 bases remained unmatched. The V gene's germline CDR1 is SGHNT and CDR2 YENEEA. The CDR3 reads CASSLDRLAGVLDEQFF. In DNA, the CDR3 is TGTGCCAGCAGCTTAGATCGGCTAGCGGGAGTTTTGGATGAGCAGTTCTTC.

The rearrangement joins TRBV5-4 to TRBJ2-7; 8 bases are shared with TRBD1. Germline lookup yields CDR1 SGHNT and CDR2 YYREEE (reference sequence). Germline trimming cut 9 bases from V and 4 bases from J; bases unmatched to any gene: 6. The CDR3 has 12 residues. The CDR3 spells CATGTGIYEQYF. CDR3 nucleotides: TGTGCCACCGGGACAGGTATTTACGAGCAGTACTTC.

The gene calls are TRBV27 and TRBJ1-2, with TRBD1 matching over 11 bases. Germline CDR1 is MNHEY and CDR2 is SMNVEV (reference sequence). With V trimmed by 1 base and J by 4 bases, 2 bases remained unmatched. The CDR3 contains 15 residues. This CDR3 reads CASSLWTGGVYGYTF. CDR3 coding DNA: TGTGCCAGCAGTTTATGGACAGGGGGCGTCTATGGCTACACCTTC.

The rearrangement links TRBV7-3 to TRBJ2-1; 7 bases are a match to TRBD2. This CDR3 region has 15 residues. The germline V gene encodes CDR1 SGHTA and CDR2 FQGTGA. The V and J ends lost 1 base and 4 bases, in that order; junction bases with no gene match: 4. The CDR3 DNA follows: TGTGCCAGCAGCTTAAGCGGGAGAGGATACAATGAGCAGTTCTTC. It specifies CASSLSGRGYNEQFF. The full variable domain, with the rest looked up from reference TRBV7-3 and TRBJ2-1, is GAGVSQTPSNKVTEKGKYVELRCDPISGHTALYWYRQSLGQGPEFLIYFQGTGAADDSGLPNDRFFAVRPEGSVSTLKIQRTERGDSAVYLCASSLSGRGYNEQFFGPGTRLTVL.

The chain recombines TRBV7-2 with TRBJ2-5, with TRBD2 identical over 8 bases. Germline V CDR1 and CDR2: SGHTA, FQGNSA. With V trimmed by 7 bases and J by 1 base, 5 bases remained unmatched. The CDR3 loop spans 14 amino acids. The CDR3 sequence: CASTVSGSQETQYF. CDR3 sequence (DNA): TGTGCCAGCACCGTCAGCGGGAGCCAAGAGACCCAGTACTTC.

V and J are TRBV29-1 and TRBJ2-2; weak D call: TRBD1 (6 bases). CDR1 and CDR2 (germline): SQVTM, ANQGSEA. The CDR3 has 14 amino acids. The germline V and J ends were trimmed by 6 bases and 2 bases, with 13 bases remaining between them. This CDR3 is CSVLRGPNTGELFF. CDR3 bases: TGCAGCGTACTCAGGGGTCCCAACACCGGGGAGCTGTTTTTT.

A single count supports this clone. V is TRBV28 and J is TRBJ2-1; 10 bases are a match to TRBD2. V shed 5 bases, J shed 3 bases, and the junction held 4 bases outside the gene matches. Germline V gene data show CDR1 as MDHEN and CDR2 as SYDVKM. This CDR3 is built from 15 residues. The CDR3 sequence: CASSRTSGVYNEQFF. The CDR3 coding sequence is TGTGCCAGCAGTAGGACTAGCGGAGTCTACAATGAGCAGTTCTTC.

V gene TRBV9 combines with J gene TRBJ2-1; possibly TRBD1 for D (6 bases). The CDR3 covers 16 residues. Germline loops: CDR1 SGDLS, CDR2 YYNGEE. Deletions cut 2 bases from V and 0 bases from J, with 12 bases between. DNA of the CDR3: TGTGCCAGCAGCGTTCTAGGACAGAGCTCCTACAATGAGCAGTTCTTC. This translates into CASSVLGQSSYNEQFF.

The chain employs TRBV5-1 and TRBJ2-3; the match to TRBD1 covers 8 bases. The CDR3 is 16 residues long. J gave up 3 bases and V 4 bases, and 10 bases lay outside the gene matches. The germline V gene encodes CDR1 SGHRS and CDR2 YFSETQ. The CDR3 bases are TGCGCCAGCAGCCAGGGACAGGTCCAGCAAACAGATACGCAGTATTTT. Translating it yields CASSQGQVQQTDTQYF. The variable domain in full, completed from reference TRBV5-1 and TRBJ2-3, reads KAGVTQTPRYLIKTRGQQVTLSCSPISGHRSVSWYQQTPGQGLQFLFEYFSETQRNKGNFPGRFSGRQFSNSRSEMNVSTLELGDSALYLCASSQGQVQQTDTQYFGPGTRLTVL.

The chain couples TRBV5-1 to TRBJ2-2; 11 bases agree with TRBD2. Germline-derived CDR1 and CDR2 are SGHRS and YFSETQ. The J segment lost 2 bases and the V segment lost 4 bases, leaving 4 bases of the junction unmatched. This CDR3 spans 16 amino acids. Written as DNA, the CDR3 is TGCGCCAGCAGCCCTGGACTAGCGGGTAACACCGGGGAGCTGTTTTTT. It encodes CASSPGLAGNTGELFF.

This sequence joins TRBV9 and TRBJ1-1; 7 bases are a match to TRBD1. Trimming at V came to 0 bases and at J to 4 bases, leaving 15 bases not matched to a gene. This CDR3 spans 18 amino acids. The germline gives CDR1 SGDLS, CDR2 YYNGEE. CDR3 nucleotides: TGTGCCAGCAGCGTAGCCCCGGTTCGTGGGGCAGGGGGCACTGAAGCTTTCTTT. Its protein product is CASSVAPVRGAGGTEAFF.

For the CDR3, the DNA is TGTGCCAGCAGCCAACCGGAGGGGGCTTGGGCGGAAGGCTACACCTTC. It encodes CASSQPEGAWAEGYTF. V is TRBV7-9 and J is TRBJ1-2, with 7 bases fitting TRBD1. The CDR3 consists of 16 residues. Germline lookup yields CDR1 SEHNR and CDR2 FQNEAQ (reference sequence). V lost 5 bases and J lost 8; bases outside the gene matches: 17.

This clone was detected once. The chain joins TRBV18 to TRBJ2-7; TRBD1 matches 7 bases. CDR3 size: 14 residues. CDR1 KGHSH and CDR2 LQKENI come from the germline V gene. J lost 2 bases, V lost 4 bases, and 5 bases had no gene match. The CDR3 sequence: CASSRPDRPYEQYF. In nucleotides, the CDR3 is TGTGCCAGCTCACGCCCGGACAGGCCCTACGAGCAGTACTTC.

The V and J genes are TRBV15 and TRBJ1-4; the D gene is possibly TRBD1 (5 bases). Germline V gives CDR1 LNHNV, CDR2 YYDKDF (reference sequence). V shed 5 bases and J shed 0 bases, with 10 bases lying between them. This CDR3 spans 15 amino acids. The DNA for the CDR3 is TGTGCCACCAGCCGACTGACAGCAACTAATGAAAAACTGTTTTTT. This encodes CATSRLTATNEKLFF.

The V call is TRBV6-6, the J call TRBJ1-2, with D unclear. The ends were cut back, 6 bases at V and 8 bases at J, with 16 bases in the middle. The CDR3 has 13 residues. Germline lookup yields CDR1 MNHNY and CDR2 SVGAGI (reference sequence). The chain's CDR3 is CASSSFGEEGYTF. Written as DNA, the CDR3 is TGTGCCAGCAGCTCCTTCGGAGAGGAGGGCTACACCTTC.

The chain carries TRBV5-1 and TRBJ1-5; tentative D call: TRBD1 (6 bases). This CDR3 contains 15 residues. Germline-derived CDR1 and CDR2 are SGHRS and YFSETQ. The V and J ends lost 0 bases and 0 bases respectively, with 7 bases between them. CDR3: CASSLEGGSNQPQHF. Here the CDR3 DNA reads TGCGCCAGCAGCTTGGAAGGGGGTAGCAATCAGCCCCAGCATTTT.

J is TRBJ1-1 and V is TRBV7-8; D is perhaps TRBD1 (5 bases). The CDR3 runs to 18 residues. The V gene lost 5 bases and the J gene lost 6 bases, with 28 bases spanning the gap. From germline, CDR1 is SGHVS and CDR2 FQNEAQ. The CDR3 protein is CASSGGGLILTRKSEAFF. The CDR3 DNA reads as TGTGCCAGCAGCGGGGGAGGGTTGATACTAACGAGAAAATCTGAAGCTTTCTTT. Full variable domain (missing parts from reference TRBV7-8 and TRBJ1-1): GAGVSQSPRYKVAKRGQDVALRCDPISGHVSLFWYQQALGQGPEFLTYFQNEAQLDKSGLPSDRFFAERPEGSVSTLKIQRTQQEDSAVYLCASSGGGLILTRKSEAFFGQGTRLTVV.

Points on this clone: One end of the junction fails to match germline, which may point to a read error. The chain employs TRBV7-9 and TRBJ1-1; possibly TRBD1 for D (6 bases). The CDR3 has 15 amino acids. Looked up from germline, CDR1 is SEHNR and CDR2 is FQNEAQ (reference sequence). CDR3 sequence reads: CASSSRTDMNTEPFF. The CDR3 nucleotides are TGTGCCAGCAGCTCTAGGACAGACATGAACACTGAACCTTTCTTT.

The rearrangement uses TRBV7-2 and TRBJ2-1; TRBD2 agrees at 11 bases. J lost 4 bases, V lost 5 bases, and 7 bases had no gene match. Per germline, CDR1 SGHTA and CDR2 FQGNSA. The CDR3 consists of 16 residues. The CDR3 region is CASSLGSSGGYNEQFF. In DNA, the CDR3 is TGTGCCAGCAGCCTTGGCTCTAGCGGGGGGTACAATGAGCAGTTCTTC.

This clone has only a few counts. The chain is built from TRBV7-2 and TRBJ2-7; D is unresolved. V lost 4 bases, J lost 2 bases, and 9 bases lay in between. Germline loops: CDR1 SGHTA, CDR2 FQGNSA. The length of the CDR3 is 13 residues. The CDR3 spells CASSSWLAYEQYF. Here the CDR3 DNA reads TGTGCCAGCAGCTCTTGGTTAGCCTACGAGCAGTACTTC.

The J gene is TRBJ1-6, the V gene TRBV10-3; no definite D call. Germline V CDR1 and CDR2: ENHRY, SYGVKD. The CDR3 consists of 16 residues. Trimming shortened V by 6 bases and J by 0 bases, and 12 bases separated the two germline ends. The CDR3 loop reads CAIRGSGSSYNSPLHF. CDR3 nucleotides: TGTGCCATCAGGGGCAGCGGGAGCTCCTATAATTCACCCCTCCACTTT.

The chain combines TRBV19 with TRBJ1-1; D call uncertain. Germline CDR1 LNHDA, CDR2 SQIVND (reference sequence). The CDR3 extends over 13 amino acids. V lost 1 base, J lost 5 bases, and 8 bases lay in between. Here the CDR3 DNA reads TGTGCCAGTAGTATAGGTTCTTTTACTGAAGCTTTCTTT. It encodes CASSIGSFTEAFF. Using reference TRBV19 and TRBJ1-1 for the parts outside the CDR3, the full variable domain is DGGITQSPKYLFRKEGQNVTLSCEQNLNHDAMYWYRQDPGQGLRLIYYSQIVNDFQKGDIAEGYSVSREKKESFPLTVTSAQKNPTAFYLCASSIGSFTEAFFGQGTRLTVV.